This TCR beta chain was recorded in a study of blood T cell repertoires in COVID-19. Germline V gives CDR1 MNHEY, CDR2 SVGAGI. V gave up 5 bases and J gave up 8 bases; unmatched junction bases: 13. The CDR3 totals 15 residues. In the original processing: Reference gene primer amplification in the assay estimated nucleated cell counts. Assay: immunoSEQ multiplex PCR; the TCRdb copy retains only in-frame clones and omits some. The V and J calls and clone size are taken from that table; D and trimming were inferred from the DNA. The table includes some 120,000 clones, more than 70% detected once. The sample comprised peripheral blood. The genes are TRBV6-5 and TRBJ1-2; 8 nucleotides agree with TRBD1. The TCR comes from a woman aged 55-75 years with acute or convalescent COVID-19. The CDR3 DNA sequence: TGTGCCAGCAGTCCCGGGACAGGCTTTCCGAGCGGCTACACCTTC. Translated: CASSPGTGFPSGYTF.